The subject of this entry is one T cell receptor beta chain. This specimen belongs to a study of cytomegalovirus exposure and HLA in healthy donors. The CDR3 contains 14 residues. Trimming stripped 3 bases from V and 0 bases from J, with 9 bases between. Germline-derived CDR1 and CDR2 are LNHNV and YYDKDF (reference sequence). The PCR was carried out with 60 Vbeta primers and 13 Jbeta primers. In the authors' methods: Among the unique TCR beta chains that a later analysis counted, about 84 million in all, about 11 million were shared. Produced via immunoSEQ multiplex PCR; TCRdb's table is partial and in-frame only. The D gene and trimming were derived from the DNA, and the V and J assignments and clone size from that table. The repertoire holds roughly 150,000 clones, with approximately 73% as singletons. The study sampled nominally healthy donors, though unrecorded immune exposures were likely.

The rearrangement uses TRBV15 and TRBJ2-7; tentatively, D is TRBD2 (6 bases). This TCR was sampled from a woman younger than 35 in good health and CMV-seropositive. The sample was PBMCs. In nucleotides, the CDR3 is TGTGCCACCAGCAGGGGCGGGGACTCCTACGAGCAGTACTTC. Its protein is CATSRGGDSYEQYF.